The rows below give T cell receptor beta chains drawn from one sample of a study of T-cell reconstitution after alpha-beta-depleted transplantation in children. TCRdb re-called the PCR reads through MiXCR, storing one row per CDR3 protein. The table shows roughly 350,000 distinct CDR3 sequences, with 10% occurring only once. Here the sequenced sample was PBMCs from the stem cell graft donor, taken from the stem cell graft. The origin of the receptors is a human donor who donated a stem cell graft to a child with acute lymphoblastic leukemia. Each CDR3 is given with its conserved first and last residue. D genes are given only for firm matches. For some rows the clone size is stated as once, few or many, or as a class when expanded; others skip it.

j_gene,d_gene,v_gene,abundance,CDR3aa,CDR3nt
TRBJ1-4,.,TRBV6-5,.,CASSYSTVRGATNEKLFF,TGTGCCAGCAGTTACTCGACAGTGAGAGGGGCAACTAATGAAAAACTGTTTTTT
TRBJ1-1,.,TRBV12-3/TRBV12-4,few,CASSLLTWETENTEAFF,TGTGCCAGCAGTTTATTAACTTGGGAGACGGAGAACACTGAAGCTTTCTTT
TRBJ2-2,.,TRBV15,many,CATSQTSAGELFF,TGTGCCACCAGTCAAACTAGTGCCGGGGAGCTGTTTTTT
TRBJ2-1,TRBD2,TRBV7-3,few,CASSLMGGGSYNEQFF,TGTGCCAGCAGCTTAATGGGGGGGGGCTCCTACAATGAGCAGTTCTTC
TRBJ1-2,.,TRBV7-9,few,CASSSQGGYTF,TGTGCCAGCAGCTCGCAGGGTGGCTACACCTTC
TRBJ2-5,TRBD2,TRBV7-3,.,CASSLMGLAGEGMETQYF,TGTGCCAGCAGCTTAATGGGGCTAGCGGGAGAAGGGATGGAGACCCAGTACTTC
TRBJ2-5,.,TRBV20-1,many,CSAMHHRVYQETQYF,TGCAGTGCCATGCACCACAGGGTGTACCAAGAGACCCAGTACTTC
TRBJ2-7,TRBD2,TRBV20-1,few,CSASDSRSGAGGRNEQYF,TGCAGTGCTAGCGACTCTCGTTCAGGAGCGGGAGGGCGGAACGAGCAGTACTTC
TRBJ1-2,TRBD1,TRBV12-3/TRBV12-4,many,CASSPGQGAQGYTF,TGTGCCAGCAGCCCTGGACAGGGGGCACAGGGCTACACCTTC
TRBJ2-7,TRBD1,TRBV29-1,many,CSVQGDPYEQYF,TGCAGCGTCCAGGGGGACCCCTACGAGCAGTACTTC
TRBJ2-3,TRBD2,TRBV7-2,many,CASSLRTSGISTDTQYF,TGTGCCAGCAGCTTAAGAACTAGCGGAATAAGCACAGATACGCAGTATTTT
TRBJ1-1,.,TRBV25-1,.,CASSEWQINTEAFF,TGTGCCAGCAGTGAGTGGCAGATTAACACTGAAGCTTTCTTT
TRBJ2-7,TRBD2,TRBV29-1,.,CSVEEHGLASYEQYF,TGCAGCGTTGAAGAGCATGGACTAGCCTCCTACGAGCAGTACTTC
TRBJ2-7,.,TRBV20-1,many,CSARVGDTYSYEQYF,TGCAGTGCTAGAGTTGGGGACACCTACTCCTACGAGCAGTACTTC
TRBJ2-7,.,TRBV7-9,many,CASSLGTYEQYF,TGTGCCAGCAGCTTAGGGACCTACGAGCAGTACTTC
TRBJ2-5,.,TRBV5-1,many,CASSLWGEETQYF,TGCGCCAGCAGCTTGTGGGGAGAAGAGACCCAGTACTTC
TRBJ2-1,TRBD1,TRBV20-1,few,CSARGREPDRGSYNEQFF,TGCAGTGCTAGAGGCAGAGAGCCGGACAGGGGATCATACAATGAGCAGTTCTTC
TRBJ1-2,TRBD1,TRBV9,many,CASSVGQGLYGYTF,TGTGCCAGCAGCGTAGGACAGGGCCTTTATGGCTACACCTTC
TRBJ2-2,.,TRBV4-3,few,CASSQGQLARTGELFF,TGCGCCAGCAGCCAAGGGCAATTAGCGAGAACCGGGGAGCTGTTTTTT
TRBJ1-3,TRBD1,TRBV7-8,few,CASSQTGRGNTIYF,TGTGCCAGCAGCCAGACAGGGAGAGGAAACACCATATATTTT
TRBJ2-3,TRBD2,TRBV4-2,few,CASSQDRGGRGGTQYF,TGTGCCAGCAGCCAAGATCGTGGCGGGAGGGGTGGTACGCAGTATTTT
TRBJ2-7,.,TRBV20-1,many,CSATGPASYEQYF,TGCAGTGCTACAGGGCCGGCGTCCTACGAGCAGTACTTC
TRBJ2-7,TRBD2,TRBV27,.,CASSQLATTNTYEQYF,TGTGCCAGCAGCCAACTAGCGACAACCAACACCTACGAGCAGTACTTC
TRBJ1-2,TRBD1,TRBV6-5,.,CASSYLIQGSGYGYTF,TGTGCCAGCAGTTACCTAATACAGGGGAGCGGCTATGGCTACACCTTC
TRBJ2-2,.,TRBV9,.,CASSPRTLTNTGELFF,TGTGCCAGCAGCCCGAGGACTCTTACGAACACCGGGGAGCTGTTTTTT
TRBJ2-2,TRBD2,TRBV3-1,.,CASSNYPPLAGENTGELFF,TGTGCCAGCAGCAACTACCCACCTCTAGCGGGAGAAAACACCGGGGAGCTGTTTTTT
TRBJ2-6,.,TRBV11-1,few,CASSPSVLGTSQYSGANVLTF,TGTGCCAGCAGCCCGTCGGTCTTGGGAACATCTCAATACTCTGGGGCCAACGTCCTGACTTTC
TRBJ2-2,.,TRBV7-2,.,CASSPGARYTGELFF,TGTGCCAGCAGCCCCGGCGCGCGGTACACCGGGGAGCTGTTTTTT
TRBJ2-1,.,TRBV30,.,CAWSGYYYNEQFF,TGTGCCTGGAGTGGCTATTACTACAATGAGCAGTTCTTC
TRBJ2-7,.,TRBV10-3,.,CAVQTDSYEQYF,TGTGCCGTCCAGACAGACTCCTACGAGCAGTACTTC
TRBJ2-7,.,TRBV2,.,CASSERPPGQITYEQYF,TGTGCCAGCAGTGAAAGGCCGCCGGGACAAATCACCTACGAGCAGTACTTC
TRBJ2-3,TRBD2,TRBV10-3,few,CANFNSGRGGGTDTQYF,TGTGCCAACTTTAATAGCGGGAGAGGAGGCGGCACAGATACGCAGTATTTT
TRBJ2-1,.,TRBV5-5,.,CASRVAYNEQFF,TGTGCCAGCAGGGTTGCCTACAATGAGCAGTTCTTC
TRBJ2-1,TRBD2,TRBV7-2,.,CASSLGSGLAAFNEQFF,TGTGCCAGCAGCTTAGGTTCCGGACTAGCGGCTTTCAATGAGCAGTTCTTC
TRBJ2-2,.,TRBV29-1,.,CSVNRVNTGELFF,TGCAGCGTGAACAGGGTGAACACCGGGGAGCTGTTTTTT
TRBJ1-1,TRBD1,TRBV20-1,few,CSARNSRGRGTEAFF,TGCAGTGCTAGAAACTCCAGGGGGCGGGGGACTGAAGCTTTCTTT
TRBJ2-2,.,TRBV5-6,few,CASSLTGGATGELFF,TGTGCCAGCAGCTTGACAGGCGGGGCGACCGGGGAGCTGTTTTTT
TRBJ2-1,.,TRBV7-9,.,CASSRSSEQFF,TGTGCCAGCAGTCGGTCGTCTGAGCAGTTCTTC
TRBJ1-1,.,TRBV7-2,.,CASSLDFGAVNTEAFF,TGTGCCAGCAGCTTAGACTTCGGCGCAGTGAACACTGAAGCTTTCTTT
TRBJ1-5,.,TRBV7-8,many,CASSQGGKAANQPQHF,TGTGCCAGCAGCCAAGGAGGGAAAGCTGCCAATCAGCCCCAGCATTTT
TRBJ2-1,.,TRBV7-9,.,CASSTRSYNEQFF,TGTGCCAGCAGCACAAGATCCTACAATGAGCAGTTCTTC
TRBJ2-7,.,TRBV6-1,few,CASGKRGSYEQYF,TGTGCCAGCGGGAAGAGGGGCTCCTACGAGCAGTACTTC
TRBJ2-5,.,TRBV12-3/TRBV12-4,.,CASSLAGAVQETQYF,TGTGCCAGCAGTTTAGCGGGAGCGGTTCAAGAGACCCAGTACTTC
TRBJ2-1,TRBD1,TRBV29-1,few,CSVESDAPRTGRTVDEQFF,TGCAGCGTTGAATCCGACGCGCCCAGGACAGGCCGGACTGTCGATGAGCAGTTCTTC
TRBJ2-1,.,TRBV5-1,few,CASSLGSRVANEQFF,TGCGCCAGCAGCTTGGGTAGCAGGGTGGCCAATGAGCAGTTCTTC
TRBJ2-7,TRBD1,TRBV4-3,few,CASSQHFDDRAPYEQYF,TGCGCCAGCAGCCAACATTTTGACGACAGGGCTCCCTACGAGCAGTACTTC